The sequence of this T cell receptor beta chain was determined in a study of immune characterization of retroperitoneal liposarcoma. Using its own MiXCR run on the PCR reads, TCRdb lists one record per CDR3 protein. The sample lists over 9,500 distinct CDR3 sequences, 22% occurring once. This clonotype was observed a few times. The V end was cut by 11 bases, the J end by 7 bases, with 14 bases between. CDR1 is MNHNS, CDR2 SASEGT, per germline. The CDR3 extends over 11 amino acids. This TCR derives from a female donor with retroperitoneal liposarcoma. The rearrangement joins TRBV6-1 to TRBJ1-2, with D possibly matching TRBD1 (5 bases). Input material: blood. The CDR3 sequence is CAARPQGGYTF. CDR3 bases: TGTGCCGCCAGGCCCCAGGGTGGCTACACCTTC.